Below are 12 T cell receptor beta chains sequenced from a single sample in a study of OX40 agonist ivuxolimab in advanced cancers. Repertoires were generated with immunoSEQ multiplex PCR, while TCRdb's copy carries only in-frame clones and drops some. Of 45,000 to 65,000 clones in the sample, about 88% are singletons; the top ten hold 5.5% to 8.5%. The source material was CD4+ or CD8+ T cells sorted from blood, sampled in a trial of the OX40 agonist ivuxolimab. Receptors were obtained from an adult with an advanced solid tumor such as melanoma, head and neck, liver or kidney cancer.

The V call is TRBV6-1, the J call TRBJ2-3; D perhaps matches TRBD2 (6 bases). The V end was cut by 2 bases, the J end by 0 bases, with 9 bases between. This CDR3 spans 15 amino acids. In germline, CDR1 is MNHNS, CDR2 SASEGT. The CDR3 spells CASSEIAVSTDTQYF. The CDR3 DNA reads as TGTGCCAGCAGTGAAATAGCGGTTAGCACAGATACGCAGTATTTT.

This clone was seen a handful of times. V and J are TRBV5-8 and TRBJ1-4, with 9 bases aligning to TRBD1. The CDR3 extends over 15 amino acids. Unmatched junction bases numbered 1, after V lost 0 bases and J lost 4 bases. Germline CDR1 is SGHTS and CDR2 is YDEGEE. CDR3 amino acids: CASSLGTGVNEKLFF. CDR3 nucleotides: TGTGCCAGCAGCTTGGGGACAGGGGTTAATGAAAAACTGTTTTTT. Using reference TRBV5-8 and TRBJ1-4 for the parts outside the CDR3, the full variable domain is EAGVTQSPTHLIKTRGQQATLRCSPISGHTSVYWYQQALGLGLQFLLWYDEGEERNRGNFPPRFSGRQFPNYSSELNVNALELEDSALYLCASSLGTGVNEKLFFGSGTQLSVL.

The chain joins TRBV7-3 to TRBJ2-2, with TRBD2 matching 9 bases. This CDR3 is built from 16 residues. With V trimmed by 6 bases and J by 0 bases, 5 bases remained unmatched. Per the germline V gene, CDR1 is SGHTA and CDR2 is FQGTGA. CDR3 nucleotide sequence: TGTGCCAGCAGTCTAGCGGGGCACGCGAACACCGGGGAGCTGTTTTTT. Protein product: CASSLAGHANTGELFF. Using reference TRBV7-3 and TRBJ2-2 for the parts outside the CDR3, the full variable domain is GAGVSQTPSNKVTEKGKYVELRCDPISGHTALYWYRQSLGQGPEFLIYFQGTGAADDSGLPNDRFFAVRPEGSVSTLKIQRTERGDSAVYLCASSLAGHANTGELFFGEGSRLTVL.

V usage is TRBV6-1 and J usage is TRBJ1-5; perhaps TRBD1 as D (6 bases). This CDR3 contains 15 residues. V lost 4 bases to trimming and J lost 5 bases, with 15 bases between them. CDR1 MNHNS and CDR2 SASEGT come from the germline V gene. The CDR3: CASSGGGLRYQPQHF. In DNA, the CDR3 is TGTGCCAGCAGTGGTGGGGGCCTAAGGTATCAGCCCCAGCATTTT.

The CDR3 loop is CASTQVPIREQFF. Here the CDR3 DNA reads TGTGCCAGTACGCAGGTCCCAATCAGGGAGCAGTTCTTC. The gene calls are TRBV19 and TRBJ2-1; D remains ambiguous. Trimming removed 7 bases from V and 10 bases from J, with 17 bases in between. The CDR3 runs to 13 residues. Germline CDR1 reads LNHDA; CDR2 reads SQIVND (reference sequence).

J is TRBJ2-7 and V is TRBV5-6; 10 bases align to TRBD1. The trim removed 5 bases at V and 1 base at J, leaving 6 bases unmatched. CDR1 and CDR2 from the germline V gene are SGHDT and YYEEEE. The CDR3 runs 15 residues. As DNA, the CDR3 is TGTGCCAGCAGTGGCGGGACAGGGGTGTCCTACGAGCAGTACTTC. This encodes CASSGGTGVSYEQYF.

This chain links TRBV27 with TRBJ1-2; 7 bases fit TRBD1. This CDR3 region has 13 residues. Germline-derived CDR1 and CDR2 are MNHEY and SMNVEV (reference sequence). Germline trimming cut 10 bases from V and 4 bases from J; bases unmatched to any gene: 9. The CDR3 DNA follows: TGTGCCACGAGGACAGGTGGGCCCTATGGCTACACCTTC. Residues: CATRTGGPYGYTF.

CDR3 sequence reads: CASSPSRSGELFF. CDR3 nucleotide sequence: TGTGCCAGCAGTCCCTCCCGCTCCGGGGAGCTGTTTTTT. J is TRBJ2-2 and V is TRBV27; unclear D gene. V lost 5 bases and J 6 bases, leaving 10 bases between the germline ends. The CDR3 runs 13 residues. Germline V gene lookup returns CDR1 MNHEY and CDR2 SMNVEV (reference sequence).

This rearrangement joins TRBV28 to TRBJ2-6; D is uncertain. Germline values: CDR1 MDHEN, CDR2 SYDVKM. The CDR3 is made up of 11 amino acids. The CDR3 protein is CGASGANVLTF. The CDR3 nucleotides read TGTGGGGCCTCTGGGGCCAACGTCCTGACTTTC.

The rearrangement joins TRBV4-1 to TRBJ2-7; 8 positions agree with TRBD2. Unmatched junction bases numbered 17, after V lost 1 base and J lost 3 bases. This CDR3 spans 19 amino acids. Germline V gene data show CDR1 as MGHRA and CDR2 as YSYEKL. In DNA form, the CDR3 reads TGCGCCAGCAGCCAAGTTGGAATAATATCCAGCGGGAGCGTCTACGAGCAGTACTTC. It codes for CASSQVGIISSGSVYEQYF.

The chain carries TRBV10-3 and TRBJ2-2; a weak D match, TRBD1 (6 bases). Germline-derived CDR1 and CDR2 are ENHRY and SYGVKD. The CDR3 extends over 15 amino acids. The V end was cut by 6 bases, the J end by 1 base, with 12 bases between. CDR3 amino acids: CAIRPPTGNTGELFF. The DNA of the CDR3 is TGTGCCATCAGGCCCCCGACAGGGAACACCGGGGAGCTGTTTTTT.

The chain has TRBV19 and TRBJ2-7, with 10 bases that match TRBD2. The CDR3 loop spans 14 amino acids. Germline V gene sequence: CDR1 LNHDA, CDR2 SQIVND (reference sequence). V was pared by 3 bases and J by 3 bases, with 2 bases of the junction left unmatched. In DNA, the CDR3 is TGTGCCAGTAGTATGTCTAGCGGGAGCTACGAGCAGTACTTC. It translates to CASSMSSGSYEQYF.